This T cell receptor (beta chain) was sequenced during a study of CD8+CD57+ T cells in acquired aplastic anemia. Researchers used genomic DNA as the template to profile TCR beta VDJ and CDR3. TCRdb called the reads again in MiXCR, with one record for every CDR3 protein. Of more than 150,000 distinct CDR3 sequences in the sample, 64% were seen once. On this clonotype itself: What it binds is not known.

V was cut by 3 bases and J by 9 bases, with 17 bases left in between. Germline CDR1 is KGHDR and CDR2 is SFDVKD. CDR3 length equals 15 residues. Study conclusions and caveats: Patients and controls were found to share roughly 31 CD8+ CDR3 sequences.

The rearrangement uses TRBV24-1 and TRBJ2-1; a weak D match, TRBD1 (5 bases). This TCR was recovered from a human donor with severe aplastic anemia or a healthy control (not recorded which). Sequencing was performed on sorted CD4+, CD8+, or CD8+CD57+ T cells (not recorded which) from PBMCs. The chain's CDR3 is CATSDRTGGYFEQFF. The CDR3 bases are TGTGCCACCAGTGATAGAACAGGTGGTTACTTTGAGCAGTTCTTC.